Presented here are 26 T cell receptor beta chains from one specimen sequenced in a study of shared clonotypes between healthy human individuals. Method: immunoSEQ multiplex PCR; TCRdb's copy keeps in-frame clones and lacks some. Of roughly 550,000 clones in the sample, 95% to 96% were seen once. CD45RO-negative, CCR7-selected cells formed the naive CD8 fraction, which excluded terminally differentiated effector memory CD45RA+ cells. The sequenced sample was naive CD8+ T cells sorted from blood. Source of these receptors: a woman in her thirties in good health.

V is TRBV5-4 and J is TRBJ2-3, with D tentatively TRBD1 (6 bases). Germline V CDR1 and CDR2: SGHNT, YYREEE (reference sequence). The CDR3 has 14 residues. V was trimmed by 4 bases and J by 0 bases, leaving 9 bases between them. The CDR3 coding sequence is TGTGCCAGCAGCGGACAGATGAGCACAGATACGCAGTATTTT. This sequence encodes CASSGQMSTDTQYF. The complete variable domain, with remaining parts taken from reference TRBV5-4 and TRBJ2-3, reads ETGVTQSPTHLIKTRGQQVTLRCSSQSGHNTVSWYQQALGQGPQFIFQYYREEENGRGNFPPRFSGLQFPNYSSELNVNALELDDSALYLCASSGQMSTDTQYFGPGTRLTVL.

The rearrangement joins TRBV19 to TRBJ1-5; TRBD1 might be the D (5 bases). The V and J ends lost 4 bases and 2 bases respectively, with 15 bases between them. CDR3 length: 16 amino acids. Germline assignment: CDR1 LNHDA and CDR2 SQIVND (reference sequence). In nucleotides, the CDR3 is TGTGCCAGTAGTAGGGGGAGCGGGCTCGGCAATCAGCCCCAGCATTTT. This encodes CASSRGSGLGNQPQHF.

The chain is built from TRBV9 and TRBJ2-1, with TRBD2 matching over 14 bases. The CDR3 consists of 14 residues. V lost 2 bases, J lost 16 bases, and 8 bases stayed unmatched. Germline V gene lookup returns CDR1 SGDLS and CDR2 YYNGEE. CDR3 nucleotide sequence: TGTGCCAGCAGCGTGGGGACTAGCGGGAGATTTCAATTCTTC. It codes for CASSVGTSGRFQFF.

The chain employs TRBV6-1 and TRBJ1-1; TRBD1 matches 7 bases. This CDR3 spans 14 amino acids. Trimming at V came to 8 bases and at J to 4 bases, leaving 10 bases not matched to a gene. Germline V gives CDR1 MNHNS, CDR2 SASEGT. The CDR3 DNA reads TGTGCCAGCGAACCCAGGGGGATACTCACTGAAGCTTTCTTT. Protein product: CASEPRGILTEAFF.

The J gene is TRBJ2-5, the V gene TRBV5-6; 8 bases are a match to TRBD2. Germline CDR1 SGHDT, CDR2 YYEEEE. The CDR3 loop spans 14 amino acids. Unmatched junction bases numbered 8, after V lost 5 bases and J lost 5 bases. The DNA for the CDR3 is TGTGCCAGCAGGCCGGGGGGGGCAGGGGAGACCCAGTACTTC. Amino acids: CASRPGGAGETQYF.

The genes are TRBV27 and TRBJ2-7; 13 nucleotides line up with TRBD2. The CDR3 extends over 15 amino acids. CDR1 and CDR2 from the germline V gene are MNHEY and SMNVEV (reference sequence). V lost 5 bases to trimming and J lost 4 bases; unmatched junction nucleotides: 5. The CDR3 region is CASSPGLAGEYEQYF. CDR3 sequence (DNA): TGTGCCAGCAGTCCAGGACTAGCGGGAGAGTACGAGCAGTACTTC.

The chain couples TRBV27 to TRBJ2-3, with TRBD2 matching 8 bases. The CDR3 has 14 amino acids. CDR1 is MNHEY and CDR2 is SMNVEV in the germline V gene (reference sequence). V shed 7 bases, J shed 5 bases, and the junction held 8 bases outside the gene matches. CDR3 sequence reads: CASNEWAGGDTQYF. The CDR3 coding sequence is TGTGCCAGCAATGAGTGGGCGGGGGGAGATACGCAGTATTTT.

The chain's CDR3 is CASSEEGSTEAFF. For the CDR3, the DNA is TGTGCCAGCAGTGAGGAGGGTTCAACTGAAGCTTTCTTT. The rearrangement joins TRBV6-5 to TRBJ1-1, with D unclear. Looked up from germline, CDR1 is MNHEY and CDR2 is SVGAGI. V was clipped by 5 bases and J by 5 bases, with 12 bases between them. The CDR3 loop spans 13 amino acids.

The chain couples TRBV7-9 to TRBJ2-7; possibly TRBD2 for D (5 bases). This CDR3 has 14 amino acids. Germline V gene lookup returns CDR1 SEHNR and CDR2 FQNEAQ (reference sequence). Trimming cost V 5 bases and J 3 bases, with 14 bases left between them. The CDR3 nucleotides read TGTGCCAGCAGCCCCGAGGGTAGCGTCTACGAGCAGTACTTC. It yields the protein CASSPEGSVYEQYF.

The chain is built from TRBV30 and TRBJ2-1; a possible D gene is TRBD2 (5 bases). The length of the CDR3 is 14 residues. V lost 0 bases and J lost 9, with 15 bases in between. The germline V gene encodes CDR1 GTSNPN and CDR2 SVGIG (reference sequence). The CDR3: CAWSVREPPVEQFF. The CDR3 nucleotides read TGTGCCTGGAGTGTACGGGAACCGCCGGTTGAGCAGTTCTTC.

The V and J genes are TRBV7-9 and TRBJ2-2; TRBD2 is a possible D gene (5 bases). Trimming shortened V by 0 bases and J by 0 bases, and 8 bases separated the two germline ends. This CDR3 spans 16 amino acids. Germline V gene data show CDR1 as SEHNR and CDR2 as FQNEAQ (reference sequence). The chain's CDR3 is CASSLAGGANTGELFF. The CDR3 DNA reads TGTGCCAGCAGCTTAGCCGGAGGTGCGAACACCGGGGAGCTGTTTTTT.

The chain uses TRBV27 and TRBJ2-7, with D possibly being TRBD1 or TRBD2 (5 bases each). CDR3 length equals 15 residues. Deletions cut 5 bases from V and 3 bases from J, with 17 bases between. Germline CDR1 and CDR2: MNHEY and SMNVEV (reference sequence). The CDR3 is CASSRWGIRFYEQYF. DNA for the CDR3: TGTGCCAGCAGTCGCTGGGGGATTCGGTTCTACGAGCAGTACTTC.

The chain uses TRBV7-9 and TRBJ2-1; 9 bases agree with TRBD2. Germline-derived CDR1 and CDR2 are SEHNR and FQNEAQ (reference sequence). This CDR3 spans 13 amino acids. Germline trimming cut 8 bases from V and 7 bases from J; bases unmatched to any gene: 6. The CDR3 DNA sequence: TGTGCCAGCGAGGGCCTAGCGGGGAATGAGCAGTTCTTC. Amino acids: CASEGLAGNEQFF.

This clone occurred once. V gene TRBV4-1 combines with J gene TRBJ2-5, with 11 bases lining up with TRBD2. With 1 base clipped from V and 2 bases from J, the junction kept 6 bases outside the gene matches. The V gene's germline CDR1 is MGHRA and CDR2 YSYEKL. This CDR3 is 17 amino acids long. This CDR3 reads CASSQARLAGNQETQYF. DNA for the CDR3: TGCGCCAGCAGCCAAGCCCGACTAGCGGGAAATCAAGAGACCCAGTACTTC.

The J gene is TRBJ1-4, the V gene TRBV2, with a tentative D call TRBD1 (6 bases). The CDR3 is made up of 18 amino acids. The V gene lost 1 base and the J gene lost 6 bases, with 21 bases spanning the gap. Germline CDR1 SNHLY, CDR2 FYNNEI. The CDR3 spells CASSEDKEQGTEDEKLFF. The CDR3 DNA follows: TGTGCCAGCAGTGAAGATAAAGAACAGGGAACAGAGGATGAAAAACTGTTTTTT.

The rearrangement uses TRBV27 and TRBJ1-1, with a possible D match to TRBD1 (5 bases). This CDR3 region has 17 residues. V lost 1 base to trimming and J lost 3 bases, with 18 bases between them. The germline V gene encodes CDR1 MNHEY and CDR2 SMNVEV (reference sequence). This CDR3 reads CASSLYGSGWGDTEAFF. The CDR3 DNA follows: TGTGCCAGCAGTTTATATGGATCAGGTTGGGGGGACACTGAAGCTTTCTTT.

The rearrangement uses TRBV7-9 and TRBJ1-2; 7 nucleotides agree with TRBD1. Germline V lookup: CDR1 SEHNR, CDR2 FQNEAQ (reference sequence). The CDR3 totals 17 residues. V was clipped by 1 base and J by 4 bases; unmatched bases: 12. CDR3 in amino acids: CASSLDSDRAVPYGYTF. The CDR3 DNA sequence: TGTGCCAGCAGCTTAGACTCCGACAGGGCGGTCCCCTATGGCTACACCTTC.

The CDR3 nucleotides read TGTGCCACCAGCCACATGGGGGTCTTGAACACTGAAGCTTTCTTT. It specifies CATSHMGVLNTEAFF. J is TRBJ1-1 and V is TRBV15, with D possibly being TRBD1 (5 bases). V was clipped by 5 bases and J by 0 bases, with 13 bases between them. Looked up from germline, CDR1 is LNHNV and CDR2 is YYDKDF (reference sequence). This CDR3 has 15 residues. The variable domain in full, with the rest retrieved from reference TRBV15 and TRBJ1-1, is DAMVIQNPRYQVTQFGKPVTLSCSQTLNHNVMYWYQQKSSQAPKLLFHYYDKDFNNEADTPDNFQSRRPNTSFCFLDIRSPGLGDTAMYLCATSHMGVLNTEAFFGQGTRLTVV.

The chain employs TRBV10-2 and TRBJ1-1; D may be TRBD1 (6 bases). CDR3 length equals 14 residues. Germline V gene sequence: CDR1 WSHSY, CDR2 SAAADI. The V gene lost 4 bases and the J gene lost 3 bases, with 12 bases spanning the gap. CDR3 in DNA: TGCGCCAGCAGTGTTTTGGACAGTGACACTGAAGCTTTCTTT. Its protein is CASSVLDSDTEAFF.

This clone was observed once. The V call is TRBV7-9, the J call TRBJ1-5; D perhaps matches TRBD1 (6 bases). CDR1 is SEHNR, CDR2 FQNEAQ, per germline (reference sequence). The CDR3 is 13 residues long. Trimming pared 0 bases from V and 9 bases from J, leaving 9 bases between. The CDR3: CASSLAVGGPQHF. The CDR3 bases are TGTGCCAGCAGCTTAGCCGTAGGGGGGCCCCAGCATTTT.

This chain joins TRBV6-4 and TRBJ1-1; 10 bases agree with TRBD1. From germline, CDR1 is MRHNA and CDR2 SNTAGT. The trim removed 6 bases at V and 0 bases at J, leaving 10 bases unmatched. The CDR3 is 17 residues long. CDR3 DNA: TGTGCCAGCAGGACGGTCCGGGACAGGGGTCTGAACACTGAAGCTTTCTTT. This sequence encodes CASRTVRDRGLNTEAFF.

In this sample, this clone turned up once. The CDR3 sequence: CASSPRPYEQYF. The CDR3 coding sequence is TGTGCCAGCAGCCCTCGACCATACGAGCAGTACTTC. J is TRBJ2-5 and V is TRBV7-9; D gene unclear. The DNA end favors TRBJ2-7, so the J call may be wrong. The CDR3 covers 12 residues. Germline CDR1 SEHNR, CDR2 FQNEAQ (reference sequence).

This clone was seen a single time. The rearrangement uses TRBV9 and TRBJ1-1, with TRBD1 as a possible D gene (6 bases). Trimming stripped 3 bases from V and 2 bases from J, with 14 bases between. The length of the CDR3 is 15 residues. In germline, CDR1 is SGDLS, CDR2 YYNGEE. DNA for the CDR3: TGTGCCAGCAGCGCCTGGACGGGGGCCAACACTGAAGCTTTCTTT. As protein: CASSAWTGANTEAFF.

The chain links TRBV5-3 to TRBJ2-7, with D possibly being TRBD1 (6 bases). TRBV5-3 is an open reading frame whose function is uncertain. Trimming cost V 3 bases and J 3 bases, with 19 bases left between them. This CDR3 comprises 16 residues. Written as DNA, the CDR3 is TGTGCCAGAAGCTCAGGCACCTCGGGACACTTCTACGAGCAGTACTTC. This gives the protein CARSSGTSGHFYEQYF.

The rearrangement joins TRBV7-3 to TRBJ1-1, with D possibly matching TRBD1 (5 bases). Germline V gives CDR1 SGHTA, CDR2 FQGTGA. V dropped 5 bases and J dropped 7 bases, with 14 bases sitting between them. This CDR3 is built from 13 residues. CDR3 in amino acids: CASSPTGGNEAFF. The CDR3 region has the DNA TGTGCCAGCAGCCCTACCGGGGGTAATGAAGCTTTCTTT.

In nucleotides, the CDR3 is TGTGCCAGCAGCTTACCGGGAGGGCCACAAGAGACCCAGTACTTC. Protein sequence: CASSLPGGPQETQYF. The chain employs TRBV7-9 and TRBJ2-5, with 8 nucleotides matching TRBD2. Trimming removed 2 bases from V and 2 bases from J; junction bases left unmatched: 4. Germline V lookup: CDR1 SEHNR, CDR2 FQNEAQ (reference sequence). The CDR3 length is 15 residues.